Listed below are T cell receptor beta chains from one sample, sequenced in a study of OX40 agonist ivuxolimab in advanced cancers. Using immunoSEQ multiplex PCR, the repertoire was profiled, and TCRdb retains in-frame clones only, with some absent. The sample has 8,500 to 11,000 clones, around four fifths seen once. The specimen was CD4+ or CD8+ T cells sorted from blood, collected in a trial of the OX40 agonist ivuxolimab. The receptors shown here come from an adult with an advanced solid tumor such as melanoma, head and neck, liver or kidney cancer. Both conserved end residues are part of each CDR3. The D gene is left open where the match is weak. Only some rows state a clone size, as once, few, many or a class for expanded clones.

CDR3aa,CDR3nt,j_gene,d_gene,v_gene,abundance
CASSYSYEQYF,TGCGCCAGCAGCTACTCCTACGAGCAGTACTTC,TRBJ2-7,NA,TRBV5-1,NA
CASSQVGTSGANVLTF,TGCGCCAGCAGCCAAGTGGGTACCTCTGGGGCCAACGTCCTGACTTTC,TRBJ2-6,NA,TRBV4-1,NA
CASSLGSQDRTDTQYF,TGTGCCAGCAGCCTGGGGAGTCAGGACCGCACAGATACGCAGTATTTT,TRBJ2-3,NA,TRBV5-6,once
CAVGGRAPYEQYF,TGTGCCGTTGGCGGGAGGGCCCCCTACGAGCAGTACTTC,TRBJ2-7,TRBD2,TRBV19,NA
CAWGAGAGGRSDTQYF,TGTGCCTGGGGGGCTGGGGCGGGAGGGCGATCAGATACGCAGTATTTT,TRBJ2-3,TRBD2,TRBV30,NA
CASSRLAGSYEQYF,TGTGCCAGCAGCCGACTAGCGGGATCCTACGAGCAGTACTTC,TRBJ2-7,TRBD2,TRBV7-9,NA
CASSPGIAYEQYF,TGTGCCAGCAGTCCCGGGATAGCCTACGAGCAGTACTTC,TRBJ2-7,NA,TRBV6-5,NA
CASSGTGRTDTQYF,TGTGCCAGCAGCGGAACAGGGCGGACAGATACGCAGTATTTT,TRBJ2-3,NA,TRBV21-1,NA
CASLAGLTYNEQFF,TGTGCCAGCCTTGCAGGGCTGACCTACAATGAGCAGTTCTTC,TRBJ2-1,NA,TRBV6-1,NA
CASSGDSGEQYF,TGTGCCAGCAGTGGAGACAGTGGCGAGCAGTACTTC,TRBJ2-7,NA,TRBV2,NA
CASSEIRQETAEQYF,TGTGCCAGTAGCGAAATTCGACAGGAGACCGCCGAGCAGTACTTC,TRBJ2-7,NA,TRBV19,NA
CASSFWTYPNTGELFF,TGTGCCAGCAGCTTTTGGACATATCCGAACACCGGGGAGCTGTTTTTT,TRBJ2-2,NA,TRBV7-8,NA
CASSQEWRSYNEQFF,TGCGCCAGCAGCCAAGAATGGAGGTCCTACAATGAGCAGTTCTTC,TRBJ2-1,NA,TRBV4-1,few
CASSPSDRGLRQPQHF,TGTGCCAGCAGCCCCTCGGACAGGGGGCTTCGTCAGCCCCAGCATTTT,TRBJ1-5,TRBD1,TRBV28,NA
CASSLAVAVGVIDYGYTF,TGTGCCAGCAGCTTAGCGGTTGCCGTGGGGGTAATTGACTATGGCTACACCTTC,TRBJ1-2,NA,TRBV7-8,NA
CASSGAGAYNEQFF,TGTGCCAGCAGTGGAGCGGGAGCCTACAATGAGCAGTTCTTC,TRBJ2-1,TRBD2,TRBV2,NA
CASSYSSLGGYEQYF,TGTGCCAGCAGTTACTCGAGCTTGGGTGGGTACGAGCAGTACTTC,TRBJ2-7,NA,TRBV6-5,few
CASSLQGTGELFF,TGTGCCAGCAGCTTACAGGGCACCGGGGAGCTGTTTTTT,TRBJ2-2,NA,TRBV7-3,once
CASSIDEAPYNEQFF,TGTGCCAGTAGTATAGATGAAGCACCCTACAATGAGCAGTTCTTC,TRBJ2-1,NA,TRBV19,few
CASSVEAGEQFF,TGTGCCAGCAGCGTAGAGGCAGGTGAGCAGTTCTTC,TRBJ2-1,NA,TRBV9,NA
CASRGASGISSYNEQFF,TGTGCCAGCAGGGGGGCTAGCGGGATCAGCTCCTACAATGAGCAGTTCTTC,TRBJ2-1,TRBD2,TRBV28,few
CASSRDSRLETGELFF,TGTGCCAGCAGCCGCGACAGTCGTTTAGAGACCGGGGAGCTGTTTTTT,TRBJ2-2,NA,TRBV13,NA
CSVVKTGGTGELFF,TGCAGCGTCGTTAAGACAGGGGGTACCGGGGAGCTGTTTTTT,TRBJ2-2,TRBD1,TRBV29-1,NA
CASSFSTGELFF,TGTGCCAGCAGCTTTAGTACCGGGGAGCTGTTTTTT,TRBJ2-2,NA,TRBV7-9,few
CATTRAGANVLTF,TGTGCCACCACTCGAGCTGGGGCCAACGTCCTGACTTTC,TRBJ2-6,NA,TRBV27,NA
CASERGAGSSYNEQFF,TGTGCCAGCGAGAGGGGGGCGGGGAGCTCCTACAATGAGCAGTTCTTC,TRBJ2-1,NA,TRBV6-6,medium-sized
CASSTGWNTEAFF,TGTGCCAGTAGTACAGGGTGGAACACTGAAGCTTTCTTT,TRBJ1-1,NA,TRBV19,medium-sized
CASTWGGAGDEQYF,TGTGCCAGCACCTGGGGGGGAGCCGGGGACGAGCAGTACTTC,TRBJ2-7,TRBD2,TRBV7-9,NA
CATSRDATDTQYF,TGTGCCACCAGCAGAGATGCGACAGATACGCAGTATTTT,TRBJ2-3,NA,TRBV15,NA
CASSPWGGSEEQYF,TGTGCCAGCAGCCCTTGGGGGGGCTCGGAAGAGCAGTACTTC,TRBJ2-7,NA,TRBV5-6,NA
CASSDSQNTEAFF,TGTGCCAGCAGTGACTCTCAGAACACTGAAGCTTTCTTT,TRBJ1-1,NA,TRBV6-4,NA
CASSYTSVPQSRANVLTF,TGTGCCAGCAGCTATACTTCAGTGCCACAAAGTCGGGCCAACGTCCTGACTTTC,TRBJ2-6,NA,TRBV7-7,NA
CASSFVASGSREQYF,TGTGCCAGCAGCTTCGTCGCTAGCGGGAGTCGCGAGCAGTACTTC,TRBJ2-7,TRBD2,TRBV7-9,NA
CASSLAGGNEQYF,TGTGCCAGCAGCTTGGCCGGAGGGAACGAGCAGTACTTC,TRBJ2-7,NA,TRBV5-6,NA
CASIRAQRHEQYF,TGTGCCAGCATAAGGGCCCAAAGACACGAGCAGTACTTC,TRBJ2-7,NA,TRBV28,NA
CASSLRGVGEQYF,TGTGCCAGCAGCTTACGGGGAGTGGGTGAGCAGTACTTC,TRBJ2-7,NA,TRBV5-5,NA
CASCPTGSSYEQYF,TGTGCCAGCTGCCCGACAGGTTCATCCTACGAGCAGTACTTC,TRBJ2-7,NA,TRBV6-5,few
CASSPVGAADTQYF,TGTGCCAGCAGCCCAGTGGGCGCTGCAGATACGCAGTATTTT,TRBJ2-3,NA,TRBV11-2,NA
CASSLGTYSGNTIYF,TGTGCCAGCAGTTTGGGGACCTACTCTGGAAACACCATATATTTT,TRBJ1-3,NA,TRBV28,NA
CASSQDVTSAQETQYF,TGCGCCAGCAGCCAAGACGTGACTAGCGCGCAAGAGACCCAGTACTTC,TRBJ2-5,TRBD2,TRBV4-1,few
CASSPGGGTYNEQFF,TGTGCCAGCAGCCCCGGGGGCGGGACGTACAATGAGCAGTTCTTC,TRBJ2-1,NA,TRBV6-1,NA
CASSPDADPRTDTQYF,TGTGCCAGCAGCCCTGACGCGGACCCCCGCACAGATACGCAGTATTTT,TRBJ2-3,NA,TRBV7-9,NA
CASSSTRSNEKLFF,TGTGCCAGCAGCTCCACCAGGTCTAATGAAAAACTGTTTTTT,TRBJ1-4,NA,TRBV7-8,NA
CAISEGTGLSVGYTF,TGTGCCATCAGTGAAGGGACAGGACTTTCAGTGGGCTACACCTTC,TRBJ1-2,TRBD1,TRBV10-3,NA
CASSGTSQETQYF,TGCGCCAGCAGCGGGACTTCCCAAGAGACCCAGTACTTC,TRBJ2-5,NA,TRBV4-1,NA